The 6 T cell receptor beta chains reported below all come from one sample, sequenced in a study of T cells in Graves' hyperthyroidism and ophthalmopathy (dated by TCRdb to the late 2010s). The receptor library was made with multiplex PCR. Instrument used: Illumina HiSeq 2000. The TCR beta CDR3 regions were amplified from RNA transcripts. The first round of RT-PCR for the TCR CDR3 was performed with the HTBI primer set and the Qiagen OneStep RT-PCR kit. TCRdb trimmed the raw reads at Q25, called clones with MiXCR and kept productive beta chains. Here each entry gathers all rows of one CDR3 protein and keeps the most common genes and DNA. Here the sample has fewer than 450,000 distinct CDR3 sequences; about 17% occur a single time. The ten most abundant clones make up approximately 35% of the sample. What was sequenced was blood. All receptors come from a young woman with Graves' hyperthyroidism that later progressed to Graves' ophthalmopathy.

This clonotype was picked up many times. This sequence joins TRBV10-2 and TRBJ1-1; D gene unclear. The CDR3 extends over 14 amino acids. Germline CDR1 and CDR2: WSHSY and SAAADI. V lost 3 bases, J lost 8 bases, and 16 bases lay in between. CDR3 nucleotides: TGCGCCAGCAGTGATCACCCGTTGGGGATGGAAGCTTTCTTT. Translating gives CASSDHPLGMEAFF.

This chain uses TRBV4-1 with TRBJ2-7; D may be TRBD1 (5 bases). CDR3 size: 14 residues. From germline, CDR1 is MGHRA and CDR2 YSYEKL. Between the trimmed V and J ends, which lost 1 base and 4 bases, there was a span of 11 bases. The DNA for the CDR3 is TGCGCCAGCAGCCAAGTCCCAGGGCTGTACGAGCAGTACTTC. This sequence encodes CASSQVPGLYEQYF.

The sample holds many counts of this clonotype. This chain connects TRBV10-2 to TRBJ1-2; D uncertain. There are 13 residues in the CDR3. The V and J ends lost 2 bases and 4 bases respectively, with 8 bases between them. Germline loops: CDR1 WSHSY, CDR2 SAAADI. CDR3: CASSEGRIYGYTF. The CDR3 region has the DNA TGCGCCAGCAGTGAGGGGCGGATCTATGGCTACACCTTC.

The table lists this clonotype with many counts. The genes are TRBV5-5 and TRBJ2-3; TRBD2 matches 8 bases. This CDR3 region has 17 residues. Germline CDR1 reads SGHKS; CDR2 reads YYEKEE (reference sequence). Germline trimming cut 0 bases from V and 5 bases from J; bases unmatched to any gene: 11. The CDR3 is CASSLVWSGSPGDTQYF. CDR3 DNA: TGTGCCAGCAGCTTGGTTTGGAGCGGGAGCCCCGGAGATACGCAGTATTTT.

This clonotype was observed many times. This chain uses TRBV15 with TRBJ2-6; 11 bases are a match to TRBD1. CDR3 size: 17 residues. The germline V gene encodes CDR1 LNHNV and CDR2 YYDKDF (reference sequence). J was trimmed by 2 bases and V by 3 bases; bases with no gene match: 3. This CDR3 is CATSSGQGATGANVLTF. DNA of the CDR3: TGTGCCACCAGCAGCGGACAGGGGGCAACTGGGGCCAACGTCCTGACTTTC.

This clonotype was observed a single time. This chain connects TRBV29-1 to TRBJ2-7; TRBD1 or TRBD2 may be the D gene (5 bases each). Per the germline V gene, CDR1 is SQVTM and CDR2 is ANQGSEA. V was clipped by 4 bases and J by 4 bases, with 11 bases between them. The length of the CDR3 is 12 residues. In DNA form, the CDR3 reads TGCAGCGTTGGGGACGGCCAATACGAGCAGTACGTC. It encodes CSVGDGQYEQYV.